This TCR beta chain was found in a study of T cells in Graves' hyperthyroidism and ophthalmopathy. Looked up from germline, CDR1 is MNHNY and CDR2 is SVGAGI (reference sequence). Trimming took off 5 bases at V and 2 bases at J, with 12 bases between the two ends. The CDR3 extends over 14 amino acids. This clonotype was picked up many times. The definition of stable Graves' hyperthyroidism was no ophthalmopathy progression within 18 months. Template material for amplifying TCR beta CDR3 regions consisted of RNA transcripts. The HTBI primer set served for first-round RT-PCR of the TCR CDR3. Each CDR3 protein gets one entry after TCRdb re-called the multiplex PCR reads with MiXCR. The sample consists of some 510,000 distinct CDR3 sequences, about 43% of them appearing once.

The chain joins TRBV6-6 to TRBJ1-2, with D unresolved. This sequence originates from a young woman with Graves' hyperthyroidism. The sequenced sample consisted of peripheral blood or thyroid tissue (not recorded which). The CDR3 sequence: CASSTPSGNYGYTF. The CDR3 DNA reads TGTGCCAGCAGTACCCCGTCGGGGAACTATGGCTACACCTTC.